The 19 T cell receptor beta chains below were found in one sample sequenced in a study of cytotoxic CD8 clonotypes in ibrutinib-treated CLL. The data were produced by immunoSEQ multiplex PCR, yet TCRdb's version contains in-frame clones alone and is incomplete. In the table there are some 200,000 clones, around 72% of which are singletons. This material consisted of PBMCs, taken after 24 months of ibrutinib treatment. These receptors were collected from a human donor with chronic lymphocytic leukemia.

The table lists this clone with a few counts. The chain uses TRBV4-3 and TRBJ2-3; D is uncertain. The CDR3 is made up of 15 amino acids. Germline values: CDR1 LGHNA, CDR2 YSLEER. The V gene lost 0 bases and the J gene lost 1 base, with 8 bases spanning the gap. The CDR3 reads CASSQEAGRTDTQYF. CDR3 sequence (DNA): TGCGCCAGCAGCCAAGAGGCCGGGCGCACAGATACGCAGTATTTT.

This rearrangement joins TRBV18 to TRBJ1-2; D is perhaps TRBD1 (6 bases). Germline lookup yields CDR1 KGHSH and CDR2 LQKENI. The CDR3 consists of 14 residues. V was cut by 3 bases and J by 2 bases, with 10 bases left in between. CDR3 sequence (DNA): TGTGCCAGCTCACCGTTGACAGGAAACTATGGCTACACCTTC. Protein product: CASSPLTGNYGYTF.

The chain carries TRBV9 and TRBJ1-2; D unclear. Looked up from germline, CDR1 is SGDLS and CDR2 is YYNGEE. The CDR3 consists of 12 residues. The germline V and J ends were trimmed by 0 bases and 8 bases, with 8 bases remaining between them. This chain's CDR3 is CASSVVNGGYTF. CDR3 DNA sequence: TGTGCCAGCAGCGTAGTCAATGGCGGCTACACCTTC.

The chain links TRBV29-1 to TRBJ2-3, with 9 positions matching TRBD2. This CDR3 has 13 residues. The V segment lost 6 bases and the J segment 3 bases; nucleotides outside the gene matches: 4. Germline CDR1 is SQVTM and CDR2 is ANQGSEA. CDR3 in DNA: TGCAGCGTCCAACTAGCGGGTACAGATACGCAGTATTTT. It codes for CSVQLAGTDTQYF.

This chain uses TRBV28 with TRBJ2-5; 16 nucleotides match TRBD2. Germline V lookup: CDR1 MDHEN, CDR2 SYDVKM. The V gene end was trimmed by 3 bases and the J gene end by 5 bases; junction bases not matched to a gene: 12. The CDR3 consists of 19 residues. The CDR3 DNA reads as TGTGCCAGCAGTTTCAGATCGGGACTAGCGGGAGGGAGGGGGGAGACCCAGTACTTC. It encodes CASSFRSGLAGGRGETQYF. Combining the CDR3 with reference TRBV28 and TRBJ2-5 gives the whole variable domain DVKVTQSSRYLVKRTGEKVFLECVQDMDHENMFWYRQDPGLGLRLIYFSYDVKMKEKGDIPEGYSVSREKKERFSLILESASTNQTSMYLCASSFRSGLAGGRGETQYFGPGTRLLVL.

CDR3 sequence: CASSVGLPRYGYTF. The CDR3 coding sequence is TGTGCCAGCAGCGTTGGACTTCCACGCTATGGCTACACCTTC. The chain employs TRBV9 and TRBJ1-2; D is unclear. Trimming pared 2 bases from V and 4 bases from J, leaving 12 bases between. The CDR3 sequence is 14 residues long. Germline CDR1 reads SGDLS; CDR2 reads YYNGEE.

The V gene is TRBV5-1, the J gene TRBJ2-7; D remains unclear. CDR3 length equals 11 residues. V lost 3 bases to trimming and J lost 3 bases, with 4 bases between them. Germline CDR1 SGHRS, CDR2 YFSETQ. In DNA form, the CDR3 reads TGCGCCAGCAGCTCTAACTACGAGCAGTACTTC. It translates to CASSSNYEQYF.

The V call is TRBV29-1, the J call TRBJ2-4, with TRBD1 as a possible D gene (5 bases). Trimming took off 4 bases at V and 8 bases at J, with 9 bases between the two ends. The CDR3 is 11 residues long. Germline V CDR1 and CDR2: SQVTM, ANQGSEA. CDR3 DNA: TGCAGCGTTGTCAGGGTAGACATTCAGTACTTC. Translating it yields CSVVRVDIQYF.

This clone has more than one count but fewer than ten. V and J are TRBV27 and TRBJ1-2; 8 bases agree with TRBD1. This CDR3 contains 15 residues. V lost 1 base to trimming and J lost 4 bases; unmatched junction nucleotides: 5. Germline assignment: CDR1 MNHEY and CDR2 SMNVEV (reference sequence). The CDR3 nucleotides read TGTGCCAGCAGTTTATGGGCCGGGACAGGCTATGGCTACACCTTC. This encodes CASSLWAGTGYGYTF.

This chain links TRBV30 with TRBJ1-5; possible D gene TRBD1, 6 bases. Trimming removed 5 bases at V and 7 bases at J, with 12 bases between. This CDR3 is 12 amino acids long. In germline, CDR1 is GTSNPN, CDR2 SVGIG (reference sequence). CDR3 nucleotide sequence: TGTGCCTGGGGAGGGGGGAACCAGCCCCAGCATTTT. This encodes CAWGGGNQPQHF.

The sample holds a few counts of this clone. Other nucleotide sequences from this sample produce the same CDR3. The chain couples TRBV5-4 to TRBJ2-1; 13 bases fit TRBD2. CDR1 and CDR2 from the germline V gene are SGHNT and YYREEE (reference sequence). The V segment lost 4 bases and the J segment 9 bases; nucleotides outside the gene matches: 7. The CDR3 totals 15 residues. The CDR3 sequence is CASSPTSGRGGEQFF. CDR3 nucleotides: TGTGCCAGCAGCCCTACTAGCGGGAGGGGGGGTGAGCAGTTCTTC.

This clone was detected a few times. This sequence joins TRBV7-2 and TRBJ2-5, with a tentative D call TRBD1 (5 bases). CDR1 and CDR2 from the germline V gene are SGHTA and FQGNSA. With 6 bases removed from V and 2 bases from J, the gap between germline ends came to 13 bases. The CDR3 length is 14 residues. CDR3 in amino acids: CASSKAGLQETQYF. The CDR3 region has the DNA TGTGCCAGCAGTAAAGCAGGGTTACAAGAGACCCAGTACTTC.

V usage is TRBV6-6 and J usage is TRBJ2-7; a weak D match, TRBD1 (6 bases). The germline V gene encodes CDR1 MNHNY and CDR2 SVGAGI (reference sequence). V was pared by 1 base and J by 4 bases, with 11 bases between. The CDR3 is made up of 14 amino acids. This chain's CDR3 is CASSYWNRVYEQYF. CDR3 sequence (DNA): TGTGCCAGCAGTTACTGGAACAGGGTTTACGAGCAGTACTTC.

The CDR3 protein is CAWSRAGGMPDGYTF. CDR3 in DNA: TGTGCCTGGAGTCGGGCAGGGGGCATGCCCGATGGCTACACCTTC. The V and J genes are TRBV30 and TRBJ1-2; 8 nucleotides match TRBD1. V gave up 2 bases and J gave up 6 bases; unmatched junction bases: 11. This CDR3 has 15 residues. CDR1 and CDR2 from the germline V gene are GTSNPN and SVGIG (reference sequence).

This clone came up a few times. V gene TRBV19 combines with J gene TRBJ1-4; D perhaps matches TRBD1 (6 bases). Germline loops: CDR1 LNHDA, CDR2 SQIVND (reference sequence). The CDR3 sequence is 14 residues long. Trimming took off 8 bases at V and 1 base at J, with 11 bases between the two ends. CDR3 bases: TGTGCCAGTCAGAACAGGGTAACTAATGAAAAACTGTTTTTT. Translation gives CASQNRVTNEKLFF.

The chain is built from TRBV25-1 and TRBJ1-2; perhaps TRBD1 as D (6 bases). V was trimmed by 7 bases and J by 7 bases, leaving 16 bases between them. Germline assignment: CDR1 MGHDK and CDR2 SYGVNS. This CDR3 contains 13 residues. DNA of the CDR3: TGTGCCAGCATAGCCTCCGGGGGCGCTGGCTACACCTTC. This sequence encodes CASIASGGAGYTF.

The genes are TRBV30 and TRBJ1-5, with a weak D call TRBD1 (5 bases). Trimming cost V 2 bases and J 10 bases, with 18 bases left between them. Germline V gives CDR1 GTSNPN, CDR2 SVGIG (reference sequence). The CDR3 runs 14 residues. DNA of the CDR3: TGTGCCTGGAGTCCGGGGACCCCCGGGGGTCCCCAGCATTTT. Translating gives CAWSPGTPGGPQHF.

This chain connects TRBV12-5 to TRBJ1-1, with a weak D call TRBD1 (5 bases). Trimming removed 1 base at V and 6 bases at J, with 12 bases between. Germline V lookup: CDR1 LGHNT, CDR2 FRNRAP. The CDR3 has 14 residues. CDR3 sequence: CASGLAREGSEAFF. Written as DNA, the CDR3 is TGTGCTAGTGGTTTGGCCAGGGAAGGTTCTGAAGCTTTCTTT.

The chain joins TRBV29-1 to TRBJ2-3; D is uncertain. Deletions cut 7 bases from V and 2 bases from J, with 10 bases between. Germline V gene sequence: CDR1 SQVTM, CDR2 ANQGSEA. The CDR3 runs 12 residues. As DNA, the CDR3 is TGCAGCGCTCGGGTCTCCACAGATACGCAGTATTTT. This gives the protein CSARVSTDTQYF.